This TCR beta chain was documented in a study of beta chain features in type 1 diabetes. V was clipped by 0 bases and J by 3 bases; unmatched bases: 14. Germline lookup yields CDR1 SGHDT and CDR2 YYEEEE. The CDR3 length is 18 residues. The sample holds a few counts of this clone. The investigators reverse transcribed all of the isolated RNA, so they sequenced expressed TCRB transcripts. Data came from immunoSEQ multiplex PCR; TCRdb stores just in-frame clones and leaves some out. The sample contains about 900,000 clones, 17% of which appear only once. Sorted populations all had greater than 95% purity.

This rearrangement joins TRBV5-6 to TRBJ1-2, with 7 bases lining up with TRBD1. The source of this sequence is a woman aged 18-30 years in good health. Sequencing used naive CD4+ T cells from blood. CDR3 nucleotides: TGTGCCAGCAGCTTGGAGCCGGACAGGTTCGGTTTCGACTATGGCTACACCTTC. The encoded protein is CASSLEPDRFGFDYGYTF.